This T cell receptor beta chain originates from a study of blood T cell repertoires in COVID-19. About the research overall: Acute-phase and convalescent COVID-19 samples originated in the United States, Italy and Spain. Sources were T cells, B-cell-depleted T cells, or PBMCs; the material itself was cDNA or gDNA.

Authors' methods: Scientists estimated how many nucleated cells there were by amplifying reference gene primers. Generated by immunoSEQ multiplex PCR, the TCRdb table keeps only in-frame clones and is missing some. From that table come the V and J calls and clone size; the DNA was used to work out D and trimming. Of roughly 150,000 clones listed, around 76% are singletons. The germline V gene encodes CDR1 WSHSY and CDR2 SAAADI. The CDR3 contains 16 residues. V was pared by 0 bases and J by 5 bases, with 9 bases of the junction left unmatched. Source material: peripheral blood. J is TRBJ1-1 and V is TRBV10-2, with 7 bases aligning to TRBD1. The sequence came from a man aged 55 to 70 with acute or convalescent COVID-19. The CDR3 is CASSESTPRGRTEAFF. The CDR3 bases are TGCGCCAGCAGTGAGTCGACTCCAAGGGGGCGAACTGAAGCTTTCTTT.